A single sample gave rise to the 17 T cell receptor beta chains below, sequenced in a study of shared clonotypes between healthy human individuals. The assay was immunoSEQ multiplex PCR, and TCRdb's table has in-frame clones only and misses some. The sample lists 850,000 to 1,200,000 clones, approximately 70% seen once, with over 1.3% in the top ten. Sequencing used memory CD4+ T cells sorted from blood. Subset reported: CD45RA-negative fraction. Receptors originate from a man aged 18 to 30 in good health.

In regard to this clone: Other DNA sequences in the same sample also yield this CDR3. This chain uses TRBV4-1 with TRBJ2-3; the D is unclear. Germline-derived CDR1 and CDR2 are MGHRA and YSYEKL. The CDR3 covers 12 residues. Trimming shortened V by 3 bases and J by 2 bases, and 3 bases separated the two germline ends. The CDR3 loop is CASSQSTDTQYF. CDR3 bases: TGCGCCAGCAGCCAGTCCACAGATACGCAGTATTTT.

The chain joins TRBV10-3 to TRBJ1-6; the D is unclear. CDR1 and CDR2 from the germline V gene are ENHRY and SYGVKD. The V end was cut by 6 bases, the J end by 7 bases, with 7 bases between. This CDR3 has 12 amino acids. CDR3 in amino acids: CAIREGNSPLHF. The CDR3 DNA sequence: TGTGCCATCAGGGAAGGGAATTCACCCCTCCACTTT.

The V call is TRBV12-5, the J call TRBJ1-2; 8 bases line up with TRBD1. The J segment lost 7 bases and the V segment lost 3 bases, leaving 7 bases of the junction unmatched. The CDR3 consists of 14 residues. Germline V gives CDR1 LGHNT, CDR2 FRNRAP. The CDR3 DNA follows: TGTGCTAGTGGTTTCGGACAGGGACGTGGTGGCTACACCTTC. Protein product: CASGFGQGRGGYTF.

V gene TRBV4-1 combines with J gene TRBJ1-5; the D gene is possibly TRBD1 (5 bases). V lost 4 bases to trimming and J lost 3 bases, with 10 bases between them. The CDR3 loop spans 14 amino acids. Germline loops: CDR1 MGHRA, CDR2 YSYEKL. The CDR3 loop is CASSRGANNQPQHF. For the CDR3, the DNA is TGCGCCAGCAGCCGAGGGGCCAACAATCAGCCCCAGCATTTT.

As for this clone: Other DNA sequences in this specimen translate into the identical CDR3. This rearrangement joins TRBV28 to TRBJ1-4; no reliable D call. The CDR3 extends over 12 amino acids. The ends were cut back, 6 bases at V and 8 bases at J, with 10 bases in the middle. Germline CDR1 is MDHEN and CDR2 is SYDVKM. The CDR3 reads CASSLSSEKLFF. The CDR3 region has the DNA TGTGCCAGCAGCCTGAGCAGCGAAAAACTGTTTTTT.

The V and J genes are TRBV7-8 and TRBJ2-3; D unclear. CDR3 length: 14 residues. V shed 5 bases and J shed 0 bases, with 9 bases lying between them. CDR1 and CDR2 from the germline V gene are SGHVS and FQNEAQ. The CDR3 DNA sequence: TGTGCCAGCAGCCTGGATCTCAGCACAGATACGCAGTATTTT. Encoded protein: CASSLDLSTDTQYF.

The chain couples TRBV29-1 to TRBJ1-1, with D possibly being TRBD1 (5 bases). CDR3 length equals 16 residues. V shed 0 bases and J shed 3 bases, with 17 bases lying between them. Germline V CDR1 and CDR2: SQVTM, ANQGSEA. CDR3 coding DNA: TGCAGCGTTGAAGATAACGACAGCCGGCTAGACACTGAAGCTTTCTTT. This translates into CSVEDNDSRLDTEAFF.

As regards this clone: In the same sample, other DNA sequences code for this CDR3. The chain has TRBV5-6 and TRBJ1-2; no definite D call. Trimming pared 3 bases from V and 1 base from J, leaving 7 bases between. The CDR3 extends over 13 amino acids. The germline V gene encodes CDR1 SGHDT and CDR2 YYEEEE. The CDR3 DNA reads as TGTGCCAGCAGCTCCACGGTTAACTATGGCTACACCTTC. This gives the protein CASSSTVNYGYTF. The full variable domain, its missing parts supplied by reference TRBV5-6 and TRBJ1-2, is DAGVTQSPTHLIKTRGQQVTLRCSPKSGHDTVSWYQQALGQGPQFIFQYYEEEERQRGNFPDRFSGHQFPNYSSELNVNALLLGDSALYLCASSSTVNYGYTFGSGTRLTVV.

J is TRBJ2-1 and V is TRBV15; D remains ambiguous. Per the germline V gene, CDR1 is LNHNV and CDR2 is YYDKDF (reference sequence). Trimming stripped 0 bases from V and 6 bases from J, with 6 bases between. The CDR3 is 13 amino acids. The CDR3 region is CATSREMGNEQFF. DNA for the CDR3: TGTGCCACCAGCAGAGAGATGGGCAATGAGCAGTTCTTC.

The chain links TRBV11-1 to TRBJ2-2, with D possibly being TRBD1 (6 bases). Germline-derived CDR1 and CDR2 are SGHAT and FQDESV (reference sequence). The CDR3 extends over 16 amino acids. V lost 8 bases and J 4 bases, leaving 20 bases between the germline ends. CDR3 sequence: CASLPPGQRSTGELFF. The DNA of the CDR3 is TGTGCCAGCCTCCCCCCCGGACAGCGGAGCACCGGGGAGCTGTTTTTT.

This CDR3 reads CASSSSRTGGDEAFF. CDR3 in DNA: TGCGCCAGCAGCTCATCGAGGACAGGGGGGGATGAAGCTTTCTTT. The chain has TRBV5-1 and TRBJ1-1, with TRBD1 matching 10 bases. The V segment lost 3 bases and the J segment 7 bases; nucleotides outside the gene matches: 9. Germline CDR1 is SGHRS and CDR2 is YFSETQ. The CDR3 sequence is 15 residues long.

CDR3 sequence: CASSLSGGYQETQYF. The CDR3 nucleotides read TGCGCCAGCAGCTTGTCGGGGGGCTACCAAGAGACCCAGTACTTC. J is TRBJ2-5 and V is TRBV5-1; weak D call: TRBD2 (7 bases). The CDR3 sequence is 15 residues long. Trimming cost V 1 base and J 0 bases, with 10 bases left between them. Germline V gene lookup returns CDR1 SGHRS and CDR2 YFSETQ.

This clone was recorded at least ten times. The chain links TRBV7-9 to TRBJ1-1; unclear D gene. CDR3 length: 11 amino acids. The V end was cut by 4 bases, the J end by 7 bases, with 7 bases between. CDR1 and CDR2 from the germline V gene are SEHNR and FQNEAQ (reference sequence). The CDR3 coding sequence is TGTGCCAGCAGCTCATCCTTTGAAGCTTTCTTT. This codes for CASSSSFEAFF.

This sequence joins TRBV7-9 and TRBJ2-1; 9 positions agree with TRBD2. In germline, CDR1 is SEHNR, CDR2 FQNEAQ (reference sequence). With 1 base clipped from V and 8 bases from J, the junction kept 9 bases outside the gene matches. This CDR3 has 16 amino acids. CDR3 in DNA: TGTGCCAGCAGCTTAGGGTGGACTAGCGTTACGGATGAGCAGTTCTTC. It yields the protein CASSLGWTSVTDEQFF.

This clone was seen once. The J gene is TRBJ2-1, the V gene TRBV9; weak D call: TRBD2 (6 bases). Germline CDR1 and CDR2: SGDLS and YYNGEE. Deletions cut 0 bases from V and 0 bases from J, with 13 bases between. The CDR3 spans 17 residues. The DNA of the CDR3 is TGTGCCAGCAGCGTAGCTACCGCCGGGAGCTCCTACAATGAGCAGTTCTTC. Amino acids: CASSVATAGSSYNEQFF.

This chain links TRBV5-1 with TRBJ2-1, with D maybe TRBD1 (5 bases). This CDR3 comprises 15 residues. Trimming left V 2 bases short and J 3 bases short, with 12 bases between. Germline V gene sequence: CDR1 SGHRS, CDR2 YFSETQ. The CDR3 sequence: CASSFIGRDYNEQFF. CDR3 bases: TGCGCCAGCAGCTTTATTGGCAGGGACTACAATGAGCAGTTCTTC.

Only a few counts were recorded for this clone. The CDR3, as DNA: TGCGCCAGCAGCCCAGGGAGCGGGCGAGACAATGAGCAGTTCTTC. It encodes CASSPGSGRDNEQFF. The chain carries TRBV5-1 and TRBJ2-1; D might be TRBD2 (6 bases). Germline V CDR1 and CDR2: SGHRS, YFSETQ. The V end was cut by 4 bases, the J end by 5 bases, with 16 bases between. The CDR3 runs to 15 residues.